This T cell receptor (beta chain) was profiled in a study of T cell repertoires in cytomegalovirus infection. Study-wide context: Newly reported HLA-C-restricted and thoroughly characterized HLA-B-restricted CMV epitopes were employed.

Study conclusions and caveats: Totalled public TCR beta family frequency picked out people who carried CMV plus the relevant HLA. Clonotypes of TCR beta that were HLA-C-restricted and CMV-specific dominated the ex vivo response.

This clonotype was picked up a small number of times. Its specificity is not known. V was cut by 0 bases and J by 1 base, with 4 bases left in between. The CDR3 has 14 residues. Germline V gives CDR1 SGDLS, CDR2 YYNGEE. TCRdb ran MiXCR on the reads and lists one entry per CDR3 protein. In the table there are hundreds of thousands of distinct CDR3 sequences, 25% to 40% of which are singletons. The chain couples TRBV9 to TRBJ2-2; D is unclear. The receptor was derived from a human donor in good health (CMV status not recorded). Some clones in this sample may be carry-over from other donors' samples. This specimen consisted of cultured CD8+ T cells from PBMCs, obtained from culture after CMV antigen stimulation. CDR3 amino acids: CASSVELNTGELFF. Written as DNA, the CDR3 is TGTGCCAGCAGCGTAGAGCTGAACACCGGGGAGCTGTTTTTT.